This record looks at one TCR beta chain sequence and its context. Its matching antigen is unknown. Trimming removed 3 bases from V and 3 bases from J, with 11 bases in between. The CDR3 contains 14 residues. Germline V gene sequence: CDR1 LNHDA, CDR2 SQIVND (reference sequence). This record belongs to a study of shared clonotypes between healthy human individuals. Study-wide points: Between a few donors, naive CD4 clonotypes were shared at a level of around 5.2%. Tissues were not sampled, only blood, and their repertoires likely differ. Unshared clonotypes carried lower generation probabilities than those common to all four donors.

Running of the assay took place at deep level. This table comes from immunoSEQ multiplex PCR, and its TCRdb copy is limited to in-frame clones, with some not included. Altogether about 2.4 million clones are present, approximately 93% being singletons, with the ten largest covering about 0.38%. The sequencing sample was made of naive CD4+ T cells from PBMCs. Described subset: CD45RA+ positively selected. This receptor was identified in a man between 18 and 29 years old in good health. Some clones in this sample may be carry-over from other donors' samples. The chain recombines TRBV19 with TRBJ1-2, with unresolved D. In DNA form, the CDR3 reads TGTGCCAGTAGTATTTACCCAGGACACTATGGCTACACCTTC. As protein: CASSIYPGHYGYTF.